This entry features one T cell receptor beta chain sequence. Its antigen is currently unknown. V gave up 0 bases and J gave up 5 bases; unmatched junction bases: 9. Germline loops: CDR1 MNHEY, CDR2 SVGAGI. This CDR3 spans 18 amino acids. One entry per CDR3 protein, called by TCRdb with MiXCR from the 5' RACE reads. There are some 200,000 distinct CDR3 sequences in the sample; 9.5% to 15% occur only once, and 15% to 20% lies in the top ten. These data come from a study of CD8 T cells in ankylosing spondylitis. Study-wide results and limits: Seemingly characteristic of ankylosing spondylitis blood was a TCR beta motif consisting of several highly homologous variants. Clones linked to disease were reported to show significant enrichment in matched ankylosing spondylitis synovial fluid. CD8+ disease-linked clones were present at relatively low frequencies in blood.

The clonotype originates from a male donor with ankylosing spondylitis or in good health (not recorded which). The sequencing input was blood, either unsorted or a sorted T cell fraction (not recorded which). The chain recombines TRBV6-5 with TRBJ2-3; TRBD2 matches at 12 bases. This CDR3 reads CASSYSTGTSGQRDTQYF. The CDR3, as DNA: TGTGCCAGCAGTTACTCGACCGGGACTAGCGGGCAGAGAGATACGCAGTATTTT.